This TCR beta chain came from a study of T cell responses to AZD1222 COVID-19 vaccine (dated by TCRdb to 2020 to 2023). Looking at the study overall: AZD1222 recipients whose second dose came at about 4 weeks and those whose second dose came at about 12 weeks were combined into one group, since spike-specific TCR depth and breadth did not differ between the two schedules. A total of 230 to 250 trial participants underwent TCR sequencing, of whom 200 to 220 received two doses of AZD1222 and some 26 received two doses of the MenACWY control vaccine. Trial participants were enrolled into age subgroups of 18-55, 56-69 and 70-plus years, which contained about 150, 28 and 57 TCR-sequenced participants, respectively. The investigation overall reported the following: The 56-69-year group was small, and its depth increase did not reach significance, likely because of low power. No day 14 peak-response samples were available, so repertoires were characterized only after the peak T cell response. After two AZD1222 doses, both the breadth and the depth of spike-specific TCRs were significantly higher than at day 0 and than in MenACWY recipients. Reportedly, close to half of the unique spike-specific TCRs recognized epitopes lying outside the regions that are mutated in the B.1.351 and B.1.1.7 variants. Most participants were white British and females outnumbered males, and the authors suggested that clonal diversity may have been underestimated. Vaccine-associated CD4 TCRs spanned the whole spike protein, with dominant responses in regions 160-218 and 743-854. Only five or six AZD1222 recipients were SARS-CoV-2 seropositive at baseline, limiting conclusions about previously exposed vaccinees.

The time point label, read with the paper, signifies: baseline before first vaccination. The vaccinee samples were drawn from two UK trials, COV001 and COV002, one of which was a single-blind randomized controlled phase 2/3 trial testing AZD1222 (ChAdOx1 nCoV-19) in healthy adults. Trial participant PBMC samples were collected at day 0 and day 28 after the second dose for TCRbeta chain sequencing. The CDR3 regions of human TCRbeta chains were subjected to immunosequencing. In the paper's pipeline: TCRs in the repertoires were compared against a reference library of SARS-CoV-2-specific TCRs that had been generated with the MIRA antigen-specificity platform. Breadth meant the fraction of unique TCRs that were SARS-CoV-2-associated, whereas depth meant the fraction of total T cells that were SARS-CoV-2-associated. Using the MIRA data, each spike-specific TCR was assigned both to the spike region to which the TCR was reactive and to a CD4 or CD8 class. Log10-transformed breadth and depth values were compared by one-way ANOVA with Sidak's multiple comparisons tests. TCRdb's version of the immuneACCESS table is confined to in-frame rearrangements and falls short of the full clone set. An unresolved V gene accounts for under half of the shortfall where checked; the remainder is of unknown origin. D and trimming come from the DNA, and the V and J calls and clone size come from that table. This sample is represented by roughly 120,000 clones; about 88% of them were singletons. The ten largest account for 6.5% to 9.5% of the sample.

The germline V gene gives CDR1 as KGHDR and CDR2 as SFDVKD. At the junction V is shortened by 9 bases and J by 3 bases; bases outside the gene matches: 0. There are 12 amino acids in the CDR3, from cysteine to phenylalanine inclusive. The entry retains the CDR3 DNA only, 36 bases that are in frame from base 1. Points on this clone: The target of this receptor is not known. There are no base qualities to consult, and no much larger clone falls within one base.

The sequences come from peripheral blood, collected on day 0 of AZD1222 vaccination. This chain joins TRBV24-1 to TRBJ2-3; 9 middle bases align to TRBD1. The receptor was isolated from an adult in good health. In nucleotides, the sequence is TGTGCCACCGGGACAGGGACAGATACGCAGTATTTT. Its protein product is CATGTGTDTQYF.